The source of this T cell receptor (beta chain) is a study of cytomegalovirus exposure and HLA in healthy donors. Notes on the study in general: Across donors, presence/absence analyses took sequencing depth to be roughly uniform. Fewer N-insertions (relative to the roughly 670-donor mean) were reportedly seen in an Asian-associated ancestry cluster in a later analysis.

The primer mix had 60 Vbeta and 13 Jbeta primers. Generated by immunoSEQ multiplex PCR, the TCRdb table keeps only in-frame clones and is missing some. The sample lists roughly 160,000 clones, about 72% occurring once. The germline V gene has CDR1 LGHNA and CDR2 YNFKEQ. CDR3 length: 17 amino acids. Losses at the gene ends were 1 base for V and 4 bases for J; bases not matched to a gene: 8. On this clone itself: Its antigen is unknown.

This TCR came from a girl under 18 in good health and CMV-seronegative. This chain connects TRBV4-2 to TRBJ2-2; 8 bases line up with TRBD2. Sequencing was carried out using PBMCs. In nucleotides, the CDR3 is TGTGCCAGCAGCCAAGTGGAAGCGGGGGCCCGCACCGGGGAGCTGTTTTTT. The encoded protein is CASSQVEAGARTGELFF.